This T cell receptor beta chain was documented in a study of T cells in Graves' hyperthyroidism and ophthalmopathy. Background on the study: The initial diagnosis was the point when peripheral blood was collected, ahead of any treatment.

Diagnoses were established using clinical symptoms, serum thyroxine and TRAb, thyroid ultrasound and orbital computed tomography. V lost 5 bases, J lost 1 base, and 12 bases lay in between. The CDR3 extends over 13 amino acids. Per the germline V gene, CDR1 is SQVTM and CDR2 is ANQGSEA. Study results and limitations: Ophthalmopathy was predicted by the model a median of roughly 6.6 months ahead of onset. Blood also carried most thyroid clonotypes expanded above 0.001.

This clonotype was seen repeatedly, ten times or more. Its antigen is unknown. RNA transcripts provided the source from which TCR beta CDR3 regions were amplified. The TCR CDR3 first-round RT-PCR relied on the HTBI primer set. TCRdb reanalysed the multiplex PCR reads using MiXCR and keeps one entry per CDR3 protein. The sample consists of approximately 400,000 distinct CDR3 sequences, approximately 15% of them appearing once. This receptor was taken from a woman in her twenties or thirties with Graves' ophthalmopathy. The chain links TRBV29-1 to TRBJ2-7, with D perhaps TRBD1 (6 bases). Sequenced material: blood. CDR3 bases: TGCAGCGTTAGGGCAGGGGATTCCTACGAGCAGTACTTC. This sequence encodes CSVRAGDSYEQYF.